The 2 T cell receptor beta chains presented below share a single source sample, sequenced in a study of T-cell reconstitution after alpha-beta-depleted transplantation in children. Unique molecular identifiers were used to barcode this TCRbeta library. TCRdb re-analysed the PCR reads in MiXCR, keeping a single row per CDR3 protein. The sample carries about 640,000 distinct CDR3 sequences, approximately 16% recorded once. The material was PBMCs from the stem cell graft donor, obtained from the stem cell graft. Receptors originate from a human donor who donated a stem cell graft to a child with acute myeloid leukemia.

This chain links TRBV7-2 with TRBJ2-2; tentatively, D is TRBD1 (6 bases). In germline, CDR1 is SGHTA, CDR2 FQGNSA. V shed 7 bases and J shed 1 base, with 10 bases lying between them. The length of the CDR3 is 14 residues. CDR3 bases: TGTGCCAGCACGACAGGAGAGAACACCGGGGAGCTGTTTTTT. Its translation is CASTTGENTGELFF.

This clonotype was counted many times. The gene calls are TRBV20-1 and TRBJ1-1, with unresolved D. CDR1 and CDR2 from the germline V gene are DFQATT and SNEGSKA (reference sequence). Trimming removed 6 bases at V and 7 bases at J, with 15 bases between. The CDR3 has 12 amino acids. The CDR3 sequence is CSAPVRGNEAFF. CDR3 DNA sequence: TGCAGTGCCCCCGTTCGGGGAAATGAAGCTTTCTTT.